This TCR beta chain was recovered during a study of shared clonotypes between healthy human individuals. The wider study: The plates for each donor numbered three CD4 naive, three CD4 memory, two CD8 naive and one CD8 memory. Study results and limitations: Collection of samples was limited to blood; tissue repertoires likely differ. Estimated clonotype richness was generally higher in naive than memory subsets.

Terminally differentiated effector memory CD45RA+ cells were left out of the naive CD8 fraction, which was CD45RO-negative and positively selected for CCR7. This clone was picked up one time. Its antigen is undetermined. CDR3 length: 16 amino acids. Trimming left V 2 bases short and J 4 bases short, with 16 bases between. CDR1 is SSHAT and CDR2 is FNYEAQ in the germline V gene (reference sequence). Investigators spread the genomic DNA of each subset evenly over several immunoSEQ plates. TCRdb keeps only in-frame clones here, not all; method: immunoSEQ multiplex PCR. The table includes fewer than 850,000 clones, around 96% detected once.

This TCR was sampled from a man aged 25-45 years in good health. This sequence joins TRBV7-7 and TRBJ2-3; the D gene is possibly TRBD1 (6 bases). Sample: naive CD8+ T cells sorted from blood. For the CDR3, the DNA is TGTGCCAGCAGCTTACCGGACAGACACTCTGCAGATACGCAGTATTTT. This codes for CASSLPDRHSADTQYF.